This T cell receptor (beta chain) was sequenced in a study of blood T cell repertoires in COVID-19. Overall study: Donors in the United States, Italy and Spain gave samples during acute or convalescent COVID-19. The cDNA or gDNA used as material had been derived from T cells, B-cell-depleted T cells, or PBMCs.

Original handling: Reference gene primer amplification gave estimated nucleated cell counts. Profiling relied on immunoSEQ multiplex PCR, and the TCRdb table lists in-frame clones only, not all of them. Clonal size and the V and J genes are those of that table, whereas D and trimming came from the DNA. Of about 440,000 clones in the sample, about 90% are singletons; the top ten hold roughly 1.9%. The CDR3 sequence is 14 residues long. Looked up from germline, CDR1 is SGHVS and CDR2 is FQNEAQ. The V and J ends lost 5 bases and 6 bases respectively, with 16 bases between them. The source is a woman in her late teens or twenties with acute COVID-19. This chain joins TRBV7-8 and TRBJ1-1, with a weak D call TRBD1 (5 bases). Material for sequencing was PBMCs or T cells enriched from blood (not recorded which). The CDR3 protein is CASSHLQGEAEAFF. For the CDR3, the DNA is TGTGCCAGCAGCCACCTCCAGGGCGAGGCTGAAGCTTTCTTT.